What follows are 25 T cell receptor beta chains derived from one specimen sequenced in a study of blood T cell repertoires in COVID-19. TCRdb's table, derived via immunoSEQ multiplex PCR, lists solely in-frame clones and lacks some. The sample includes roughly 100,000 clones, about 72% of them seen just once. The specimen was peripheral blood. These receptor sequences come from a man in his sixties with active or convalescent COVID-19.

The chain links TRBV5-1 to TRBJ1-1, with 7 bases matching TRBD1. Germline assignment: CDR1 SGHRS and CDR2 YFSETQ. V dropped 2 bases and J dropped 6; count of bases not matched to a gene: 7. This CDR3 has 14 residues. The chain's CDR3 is CASSLQGPGAEAFF. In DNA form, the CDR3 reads TGCGCCAGCAGCTTACAGGGGCCAGGGGCTGAAGCTTTCTTT.

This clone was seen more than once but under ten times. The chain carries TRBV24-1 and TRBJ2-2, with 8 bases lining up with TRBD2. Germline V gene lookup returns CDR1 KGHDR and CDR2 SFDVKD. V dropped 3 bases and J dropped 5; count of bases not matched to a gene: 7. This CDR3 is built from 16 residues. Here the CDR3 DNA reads TGTGCCACCAGTGATATGACGGGGGGGCTAACCGGGGAGCTGTTTTTT. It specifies CATSDMTGGLTGELFF.

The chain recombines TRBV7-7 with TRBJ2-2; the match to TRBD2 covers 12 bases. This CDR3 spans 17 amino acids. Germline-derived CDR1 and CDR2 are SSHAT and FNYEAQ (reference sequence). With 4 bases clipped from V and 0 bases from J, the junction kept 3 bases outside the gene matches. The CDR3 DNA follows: TGTGCCAGCAGCTCAAGGACTAGCGGGACGAACACCGGGGAGCTGTTTTTT. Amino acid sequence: CASSSRTSGTNTGELFF.

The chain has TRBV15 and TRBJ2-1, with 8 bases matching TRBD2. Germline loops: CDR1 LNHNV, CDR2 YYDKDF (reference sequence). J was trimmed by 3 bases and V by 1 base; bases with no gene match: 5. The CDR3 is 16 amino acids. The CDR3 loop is CATSRGTSGIYNEQFF. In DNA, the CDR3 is TGTGCCACCAGCAGAGGAACTAGCGGAATCTACAATGAGCAGTTCTTC.

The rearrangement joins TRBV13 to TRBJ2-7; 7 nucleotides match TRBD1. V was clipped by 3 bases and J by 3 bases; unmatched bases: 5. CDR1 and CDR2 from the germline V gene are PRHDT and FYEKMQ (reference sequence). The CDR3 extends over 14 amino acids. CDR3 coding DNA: TGTGCCAGCAGCTTCACCCGGGACAGCTACGAGCAGTACGTC. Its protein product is CASSFTRDSYEQYV.

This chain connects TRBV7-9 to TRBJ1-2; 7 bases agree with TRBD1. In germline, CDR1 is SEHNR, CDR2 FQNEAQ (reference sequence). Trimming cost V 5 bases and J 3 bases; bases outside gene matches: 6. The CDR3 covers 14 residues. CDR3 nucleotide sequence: TGTGCCAGCAGCCGTAGTCAGGGGGACTATGGCTACACCTTC. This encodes CASSRSQGDYGYTF.

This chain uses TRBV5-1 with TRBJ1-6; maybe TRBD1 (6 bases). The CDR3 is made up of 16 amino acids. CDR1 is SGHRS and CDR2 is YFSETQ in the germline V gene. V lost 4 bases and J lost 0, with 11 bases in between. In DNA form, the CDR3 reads TGCGCCAGCAGCAAACAGGGAGACTCCTATAATTCACCCCTCCACTTT. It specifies CASSKQGDSYNSPLHF. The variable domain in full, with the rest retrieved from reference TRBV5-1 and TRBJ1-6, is KAGVTQTPRYLIKTRGQQVTLSCSPISGHRSVSWYQQTPGQGLQFLFEYFSETQRNKGNFPGRFSGRQFSNSRSEMNVSTLELGDSALYLCASSKQGDSYNSPLHFGNGTRLTVT.

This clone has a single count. CDR3 sequence (DNA): TGCAGCGTTCCACCTCCTCTTTTTGGCGGCTACACCTTC. Residues: CSVPPPLFGGYTF. The rearrangement links TRBV29-1 to TRBJ1-2; the D is unclear. The length of the CDR3 is 13 residues. V lost 5 bases to trimming and J lost 8 bases, with 18 bases between them. Germline assignment: CDR1 SQVTM and CDR2 ANQGSEA.

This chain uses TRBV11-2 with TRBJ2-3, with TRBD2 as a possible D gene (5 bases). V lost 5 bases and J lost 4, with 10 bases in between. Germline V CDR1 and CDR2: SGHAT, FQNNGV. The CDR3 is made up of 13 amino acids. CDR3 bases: TGTGCCAGCAGCCCGTGGCGGGCAGATACGCAGTATTTT. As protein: CASSPWRADTQYF. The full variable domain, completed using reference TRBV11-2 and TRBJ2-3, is EAGVAQSPRYKIIEKRQSVAFWCNPISGHATLYWYQQILGQGPKLLIQFQNNGVVDDSQLPKDRFSAERLKGVDSTLKIQPAKLEDSAVYLCASSPWRADTQYFGPGTRLTVL.

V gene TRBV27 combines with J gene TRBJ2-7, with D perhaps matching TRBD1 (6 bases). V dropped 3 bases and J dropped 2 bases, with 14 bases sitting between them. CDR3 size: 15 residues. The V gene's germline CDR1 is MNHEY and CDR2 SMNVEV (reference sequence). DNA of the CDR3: TGTGCCAGCAGTTTCGGGACATTTAATCCCTACGAGCAGTACTTC. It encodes CASSFGTFNPYEQYF.

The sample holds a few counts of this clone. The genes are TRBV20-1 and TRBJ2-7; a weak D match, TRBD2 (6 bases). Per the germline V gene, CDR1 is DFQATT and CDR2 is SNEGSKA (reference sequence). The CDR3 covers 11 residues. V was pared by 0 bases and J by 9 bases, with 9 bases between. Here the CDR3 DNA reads TGCAGTGCTAGAGATGGGCGGGGGCAGTACTTC. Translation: CSARDGRGQYF.

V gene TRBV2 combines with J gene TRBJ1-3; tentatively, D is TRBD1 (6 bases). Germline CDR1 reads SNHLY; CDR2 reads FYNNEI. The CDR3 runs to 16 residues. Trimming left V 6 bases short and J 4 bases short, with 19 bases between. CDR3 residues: CASSRERGFGGNTIYF. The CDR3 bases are TGTGCCAGCAGCCGAGAGAGGGGGTTTGGGGGAAACACCATATATTTT.

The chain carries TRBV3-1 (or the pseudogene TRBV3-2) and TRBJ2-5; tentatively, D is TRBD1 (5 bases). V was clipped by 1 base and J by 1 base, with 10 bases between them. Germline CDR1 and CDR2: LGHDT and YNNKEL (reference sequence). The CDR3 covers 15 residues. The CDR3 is CASSQGGTTQETQYF. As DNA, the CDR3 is TGTGCCAGCAGCCAAGGGGGCACAACCCAAGAGACCCAGTACTTC.

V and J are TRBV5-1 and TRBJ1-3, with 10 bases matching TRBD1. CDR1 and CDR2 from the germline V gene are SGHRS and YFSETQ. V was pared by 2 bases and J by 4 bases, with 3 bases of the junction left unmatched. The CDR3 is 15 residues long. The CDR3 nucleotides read TGCGCCAGCAGCTTTGGGACAGGGGAGGGAAACACCATATATTTT. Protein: CASSFGTGEGNTIYF.

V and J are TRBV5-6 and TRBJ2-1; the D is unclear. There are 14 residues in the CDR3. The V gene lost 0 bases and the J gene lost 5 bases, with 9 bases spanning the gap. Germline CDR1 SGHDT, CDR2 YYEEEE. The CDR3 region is CASSLAGPDNEQFF. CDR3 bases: TGTGCCAGCAGCTTGGCCGGTCCTGACAATGAGCAGTTCTTC.

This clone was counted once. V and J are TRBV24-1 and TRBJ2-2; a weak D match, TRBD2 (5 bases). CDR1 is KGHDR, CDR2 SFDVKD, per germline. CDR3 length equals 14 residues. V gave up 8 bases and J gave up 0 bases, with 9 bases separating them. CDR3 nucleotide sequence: TGTGCCACCAAAGGCGGGTCGAACACCGGGGAGCTGTTTTTT. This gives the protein CATKGGSNTGELFF.

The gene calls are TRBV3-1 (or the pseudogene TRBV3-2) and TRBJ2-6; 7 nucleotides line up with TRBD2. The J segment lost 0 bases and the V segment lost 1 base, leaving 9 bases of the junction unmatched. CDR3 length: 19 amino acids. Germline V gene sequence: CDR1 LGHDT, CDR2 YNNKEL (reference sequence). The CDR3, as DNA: TGTGCCAGCAGCCAAGTAACCGGACTAGGTAGCTCTGGGGCCAACGTCCTGACTTTC. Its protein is CASSQVTGLGSSGANVLTF.

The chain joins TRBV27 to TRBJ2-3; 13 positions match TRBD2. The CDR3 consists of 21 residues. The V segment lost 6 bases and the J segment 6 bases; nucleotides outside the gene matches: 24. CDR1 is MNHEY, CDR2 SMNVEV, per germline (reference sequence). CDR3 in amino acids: CASRPLLGTSGKSLVRDTQYF. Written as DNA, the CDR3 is TGTGCCAGCAGACCTCTCCTCGGGACTAGCGGGAAGAGCCTTGTAAGGGATACGCAGTATTTT.

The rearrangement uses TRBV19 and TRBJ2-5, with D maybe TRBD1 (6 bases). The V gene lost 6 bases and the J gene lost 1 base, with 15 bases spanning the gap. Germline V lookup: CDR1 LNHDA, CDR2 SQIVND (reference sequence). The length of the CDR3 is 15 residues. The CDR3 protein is CASSRLQGRQETQYF. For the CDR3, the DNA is TGTGCCAGTAGCCGATTACAGGGCCGCCAAGAGACCCAGTACTTC.

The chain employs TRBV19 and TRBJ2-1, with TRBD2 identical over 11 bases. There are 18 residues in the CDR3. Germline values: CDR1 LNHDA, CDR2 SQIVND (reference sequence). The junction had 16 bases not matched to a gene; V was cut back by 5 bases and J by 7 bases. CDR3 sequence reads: CASSPGLRPTSGKNEQFF. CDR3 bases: TGTGCCAGTAGTCCAGGTCTGAGACCGACTAGCGGGAAAAATGAGCAGTTCTTC.

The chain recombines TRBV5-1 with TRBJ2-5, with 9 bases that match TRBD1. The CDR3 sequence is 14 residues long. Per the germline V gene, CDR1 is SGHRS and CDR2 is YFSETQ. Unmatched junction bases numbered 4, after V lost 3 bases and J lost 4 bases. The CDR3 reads CASSWGQGGETQYF. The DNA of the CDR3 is TGCGCCAGCAGCTGGGGACAGGGCGGAGAGACCCAGTACTTC.

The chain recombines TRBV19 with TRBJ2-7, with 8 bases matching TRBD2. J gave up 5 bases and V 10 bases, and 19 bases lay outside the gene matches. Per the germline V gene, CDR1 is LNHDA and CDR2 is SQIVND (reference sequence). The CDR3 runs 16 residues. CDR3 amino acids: CATPGGSFWGPDEQYV. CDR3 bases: TGTGCCACCCCGGGGGGGTCTTTTTGGGGGCCTGACGAGCAGTACGTC.

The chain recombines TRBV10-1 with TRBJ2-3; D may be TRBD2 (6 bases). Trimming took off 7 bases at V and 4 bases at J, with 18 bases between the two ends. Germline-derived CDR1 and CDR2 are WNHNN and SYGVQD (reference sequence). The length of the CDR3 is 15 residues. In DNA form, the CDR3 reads TGCGCCAGCAAGGAGGTGGGCGGGATATCAGATACGCAGTATTTT. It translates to CASKEVGGISDTQYF.

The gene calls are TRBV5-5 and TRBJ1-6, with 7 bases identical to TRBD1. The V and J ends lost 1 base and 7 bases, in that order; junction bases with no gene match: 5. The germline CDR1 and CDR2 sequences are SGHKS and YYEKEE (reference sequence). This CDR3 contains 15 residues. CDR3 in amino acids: CASSLLDRSNSPLHF. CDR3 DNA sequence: TGTGCCAGCAGCTTGCTGGACAGGTCGAATTCACCCCTCCACTTT.

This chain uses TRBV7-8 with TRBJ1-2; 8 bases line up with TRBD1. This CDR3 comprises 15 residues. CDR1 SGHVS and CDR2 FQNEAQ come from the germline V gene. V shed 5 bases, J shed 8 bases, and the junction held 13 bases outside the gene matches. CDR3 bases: TGTGCCAGCAGCCTTAGCGGACAGGGCGTGCGGGGCTACACCTTC. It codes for CASSLSGQGVRGYTF.